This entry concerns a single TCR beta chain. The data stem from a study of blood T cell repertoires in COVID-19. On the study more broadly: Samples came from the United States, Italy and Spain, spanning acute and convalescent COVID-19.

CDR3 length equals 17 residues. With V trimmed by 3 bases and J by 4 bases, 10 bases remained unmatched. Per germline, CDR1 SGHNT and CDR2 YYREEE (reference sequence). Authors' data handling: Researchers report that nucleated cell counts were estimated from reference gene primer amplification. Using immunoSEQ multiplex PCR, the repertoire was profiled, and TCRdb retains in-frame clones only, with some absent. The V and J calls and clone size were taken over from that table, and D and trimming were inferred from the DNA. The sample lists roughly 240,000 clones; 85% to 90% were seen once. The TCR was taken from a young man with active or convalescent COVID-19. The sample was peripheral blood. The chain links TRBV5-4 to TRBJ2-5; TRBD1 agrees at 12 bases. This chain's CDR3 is CASSSPGQGARVETQYF. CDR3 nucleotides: TGTGCCAGCAGCTCCCCGGGACAGGGGGCACGAGTAGAGACCCAGTACTTC.